The entry below gives a single T cell receptor (beta chain) sequence along with its context. This entry belongs to a study of regulatory T cells in long-lasting Graves disease. Time point specified: persistent/refractory GD, antithyroid drugs over 5 years with positive TRAb. RNA extracted from PBMCs served as the sequencing template. Researchers made TCR beta libraries by using iRepertoire HTBI primers and running Arm-PCR on CDR3 regions. Each CDR3 protein is one row after TCRdb ran MiXCR on the multiplex PCR reads. The data show roughly 360,000 distinct CDR3 sequences, 23% seen once. In germline, CDR1 is KGHDR, CDR2 SFDVKD. V shed 2 bases and J shed 5 bases, with 9 bases lying between them. The CDR3 has 13 amino acids.

The source was peripheral blood mononuclear cells (PBMCs), collected when the disease was refractory, from a patient treated with antithyroid drugs. This chain links TRBV24-1 with TRBJ2-7; D possibly corresponds to TRBD1 (6 bases). The TCR comes from a woman aged 40 to 55 with Graves disease. Here the CDR3 reads CATSDYAGDEQYF. In nucleotides, the CDR3 is TGTGCCACCAGTGATTACGCAGGGGACGAGCAGTACTTC.